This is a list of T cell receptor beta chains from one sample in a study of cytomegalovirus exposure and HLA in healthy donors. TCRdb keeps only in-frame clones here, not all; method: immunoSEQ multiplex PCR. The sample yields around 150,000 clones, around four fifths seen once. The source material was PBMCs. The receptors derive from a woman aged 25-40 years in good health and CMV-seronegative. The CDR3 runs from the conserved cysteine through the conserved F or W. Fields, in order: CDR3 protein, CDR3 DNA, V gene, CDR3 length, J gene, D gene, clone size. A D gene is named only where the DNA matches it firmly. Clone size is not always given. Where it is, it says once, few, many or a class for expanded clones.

cdr3_aa: CASSPEGNTEAFF; cdr3_nt: TGCGCCAGCAGTCCAGAGGGTAACACTGAAGCTTTCTTT; v_call: TRBV5-1; cdr3_length: 13; j_call: TRBJ1-1; d_call: -; clone_size: -
cdr3_aa: CASSPRGGAGNTEAFF; cdr3_nt: TGTGCCAGCAGCCCGCGAGGGGGGGCAGGGAACACTGAAGCTTTCTTT; v_call: TRBV7-9; cdr3_length: 16; j_call: TRBJ1-1; d_call: -; clone_size: -
cdr3_aa: CASSWSQGLREQYF; cdr3_nt: TGTGCCAGCAGCTGGTCACAGGGATTGAGGGAGCAGTACTTC; v_call: TRBV11-2; cdr3_length: 14; j_call: TRBJ2-7; d_call: -; clone_size: -
cdr3_aa: CASRLRVSLTYEQYF; cdr3_nt: TGTGCCAGTAGGCTCAGGGTATCATTAACCTACGAGCAGTACTTC; v_call: TRBV19; cdr3_length: 15; j_call: TRBJ2-7; d_call: -; clone_size: -
cdr3_aa: CASSASGGVPTEAFF; cdr3_nt: TGTGCCAGCAGCGCGAGTGGGGGGGTCCCAACTGAAGCTTTCTTT; v_call: TRBV9; cdr3_length: 15; j_call: TRBJ1-1; d_call: -; clone_size: -
cdr3_aa: CASSFTGDSNQPQHF; cdr3_nt: TGCGCCAGCAGCTTTACAGGGGATAGCAATCAGCCCCAGCATTTT; v_call: TRBV5-1; cdr3_length: 15; j_call: TRBJ1-5; d_call: TRBD1; clone_size: -
cdr3_aa: CASKGLKYNEQFF; cdr3_nt: TGCGCCAGCAAGGGACTCAAATACAATGAGCAGTTCTTC; v_call: TRBV4-1; cdr3_length: 13; j_call: TRBJ2-1; d_call: -; clone_size: few
cdr3_aa: CASSVGPGRNTEAFF; cdr3_nt: TGTGCCAGCAGCGTAGGCCCGGGAAGGAACACTGAAGCTTTCTTT; v_call: TRBV9; cdr3_length: 15; j_call: TRBJ1-1; d_call: -; clone_size: -
cdr3_aa: CASSPGTGGREQYF; cdr3_nt: TGTGCCAGCTCACCAGGGACAGGGGGCCGCGAGCAGTACTTC; v_call: TRBV18; cdr3_length: 14; j_call: TRBJ2-7; d_call: TRBD1; clone_size: -
cdr3_aa: CASSLEPSGGHNEQFF; cdr3_nt: TGCGCCAGCAGCTTGGAACCTAGCGGGGGGCATAATGAGCAGTTCTTC; v_call: TRBV5-1; cdr3_length: 16; j_call: TRBJ2-1; d_call: TRBD2; clone_size: few
cdr3_aa: CASSPLDRVRDEQYF; cdr3_nt: TGTGCCAGCAGTCCTCTGGACAGGGTAAGGGACGAGCAGTACTTC; v_call: TRBV27; cdr3_length: 15; j_call: TRBJ2-7; d_call: TRBD1; clone_size: few
cdr3_aa: CATSGRSTGGHEKLFF; cdr3_nt: TGTGCCACCAGCGGACGGTCGACAGGGGGCCATGAAAAACTGTTTTTT; v_call: TRBV15; cdr3_length: 16; j_call: TRBJ1-4; d_call: TRBD1; clone_size: -
cdr3_aa: CASSLRYRPIWEQYF; cdr3_nt: TGTGCCAGCAGCTTAAGATACAGGCCAATTTGGGAGCAGTACTTC; v_call: TRBV11-2; cdr3_length: 15; j_call: TRBJ2-7; d_call: -; clone_size: -
cdr3_aa: CASSLLERFFANTGELFF; cdr3_nt: TGTGCCAGCAGCTTATTAGAACGGTTTTTCGCGAACACCGGGGAGCTGTTTTTT; v_call: TRBV11-2; cdr3_length: 18; j_call: TRBJ2-2; d_call: -; clone_size: -
cdr3_aa: CASTLDLGAAYGYTF; cdr3_nt: TGCGCCAGCACCCTTGACTTGGGGGCGGCCTATGGCTACACCTTC; v_call: TRBV10-1; cdr3_length: 15; j_call: TRBJ1-2; d_call: -; clone_size: -